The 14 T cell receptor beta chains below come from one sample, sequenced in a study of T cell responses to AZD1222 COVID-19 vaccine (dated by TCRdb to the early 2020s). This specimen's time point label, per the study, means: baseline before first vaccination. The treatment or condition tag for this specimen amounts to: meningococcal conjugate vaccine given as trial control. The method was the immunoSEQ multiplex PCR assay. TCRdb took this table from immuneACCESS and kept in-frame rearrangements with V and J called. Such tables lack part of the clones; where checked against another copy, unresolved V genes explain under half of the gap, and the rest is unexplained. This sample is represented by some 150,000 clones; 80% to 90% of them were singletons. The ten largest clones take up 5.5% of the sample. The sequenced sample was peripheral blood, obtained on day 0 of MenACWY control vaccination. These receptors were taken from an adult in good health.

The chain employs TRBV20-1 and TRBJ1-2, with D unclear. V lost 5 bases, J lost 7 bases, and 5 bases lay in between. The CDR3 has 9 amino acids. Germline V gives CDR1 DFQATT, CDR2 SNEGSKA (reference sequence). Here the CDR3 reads CSAGVGYTF. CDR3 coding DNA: TGCAGTGCTGGGGTTGGCTACACCTTC.

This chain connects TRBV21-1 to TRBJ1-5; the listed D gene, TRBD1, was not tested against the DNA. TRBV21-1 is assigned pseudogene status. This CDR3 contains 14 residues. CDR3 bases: TGTGCCAGCTCCGGCACAGGTAGCAATCAGCCCCAGCATTTT. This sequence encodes CASSGTGSNQPQHF.

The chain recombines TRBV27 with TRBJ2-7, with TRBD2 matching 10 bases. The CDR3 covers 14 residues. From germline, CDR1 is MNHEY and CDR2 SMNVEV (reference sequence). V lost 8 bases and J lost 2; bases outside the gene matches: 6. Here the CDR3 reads CASYASGRAYEQYF. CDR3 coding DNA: TGTGCCAGCTACGCGAGCGGGAGGGCCTACGAGCAGTACTTC.

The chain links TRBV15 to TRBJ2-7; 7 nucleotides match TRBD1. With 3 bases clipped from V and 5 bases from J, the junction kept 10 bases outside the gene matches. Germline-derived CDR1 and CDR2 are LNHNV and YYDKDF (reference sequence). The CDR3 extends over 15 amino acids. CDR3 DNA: TGTGCCACCAGCAGCTCGACAGGGTTTCTAGACGAGCAGTACTTC. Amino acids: CATSSSTGFLDEQYF.

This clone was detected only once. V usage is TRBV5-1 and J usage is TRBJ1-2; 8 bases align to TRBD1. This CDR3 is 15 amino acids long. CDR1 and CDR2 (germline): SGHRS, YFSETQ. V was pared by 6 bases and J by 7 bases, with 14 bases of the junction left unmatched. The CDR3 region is CASNEQGVPSVGYTF. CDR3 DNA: TGCGCCAGCAACGAACAGGGGGTGCCAAGTGTTGGCTACACCTTC.

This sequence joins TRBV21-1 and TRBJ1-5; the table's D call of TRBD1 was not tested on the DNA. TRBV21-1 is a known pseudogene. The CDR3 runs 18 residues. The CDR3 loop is CASSKRDFEGVCNQPQHF. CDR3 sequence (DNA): TGTGCCAGCAGCAAACGGGATTTCGAGGGGGTATGCAATCAGCCCCAGCATTTT.

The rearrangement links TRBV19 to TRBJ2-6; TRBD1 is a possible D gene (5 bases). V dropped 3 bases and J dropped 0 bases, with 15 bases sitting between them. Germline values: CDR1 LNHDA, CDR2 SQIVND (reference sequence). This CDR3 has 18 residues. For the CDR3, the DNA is TGTGCCAGTAGTATCTATACAGGAGAAACCTCTGGGGCCAACGTCCTGACTTTC. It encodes CASSIYTGETSGANVLTF.

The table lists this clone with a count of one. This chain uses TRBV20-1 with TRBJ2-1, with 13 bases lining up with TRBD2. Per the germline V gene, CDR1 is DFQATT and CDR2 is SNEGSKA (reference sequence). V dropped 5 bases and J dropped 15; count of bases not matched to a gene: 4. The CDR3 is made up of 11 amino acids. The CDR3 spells CSALGLAGPFF. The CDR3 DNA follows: TGCAGTGCTTTGGGACTAGCGGGACCGTTCTTC.

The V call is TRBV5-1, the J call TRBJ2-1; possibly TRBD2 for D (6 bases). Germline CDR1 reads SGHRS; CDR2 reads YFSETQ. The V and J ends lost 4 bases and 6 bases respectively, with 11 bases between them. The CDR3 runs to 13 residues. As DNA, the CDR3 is TGCGCCAGCAGCCCGGGACTGTTCAATGAGCAGTTCTTC. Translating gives CASSPGLFNEQFF.

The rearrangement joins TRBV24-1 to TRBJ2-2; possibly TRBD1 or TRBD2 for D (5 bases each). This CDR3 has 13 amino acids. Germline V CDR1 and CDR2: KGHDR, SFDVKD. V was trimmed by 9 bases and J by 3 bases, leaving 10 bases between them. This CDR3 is CATSGPYTGELFF. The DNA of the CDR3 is TGTGCCACCTCGGGACCTTACACCGGGGAGCTGTTTTTT.

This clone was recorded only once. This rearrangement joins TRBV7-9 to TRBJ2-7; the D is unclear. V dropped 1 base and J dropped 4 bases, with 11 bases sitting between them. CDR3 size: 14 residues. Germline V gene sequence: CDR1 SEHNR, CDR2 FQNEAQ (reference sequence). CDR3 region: CASSLVMTSYEQYF. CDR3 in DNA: TGTGCCAGCAGCTTAGTAATGACTTCTTACGAGCAGTACTTC.

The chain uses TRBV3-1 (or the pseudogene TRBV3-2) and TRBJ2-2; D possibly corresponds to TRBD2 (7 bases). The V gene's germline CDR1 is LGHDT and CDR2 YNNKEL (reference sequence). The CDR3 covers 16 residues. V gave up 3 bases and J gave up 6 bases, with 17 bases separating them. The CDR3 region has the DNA TGTGCCAGCAGCCAGTTAACAGGGAGGGGTTCCGGGGAGCTGTTTTTT. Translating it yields CASSQLTGRGSGELFF.

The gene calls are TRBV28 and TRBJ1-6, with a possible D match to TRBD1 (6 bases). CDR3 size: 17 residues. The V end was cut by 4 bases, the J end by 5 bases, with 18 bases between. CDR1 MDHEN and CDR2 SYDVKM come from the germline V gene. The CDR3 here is CASSYIVQGYDNSPLHF. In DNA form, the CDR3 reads TGTGCCAGCAGTTACATTGTACAGGGTTATGATAATTCACCCCTCCACTTT.

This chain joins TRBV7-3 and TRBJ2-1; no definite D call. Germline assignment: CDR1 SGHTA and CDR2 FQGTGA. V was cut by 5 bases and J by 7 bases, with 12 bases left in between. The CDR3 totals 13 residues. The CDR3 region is CASSPHVSNEQFF. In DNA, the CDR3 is TGTGCCAGCAGCCCCCACGTGAGTAATGAGCAGTTCTTC.